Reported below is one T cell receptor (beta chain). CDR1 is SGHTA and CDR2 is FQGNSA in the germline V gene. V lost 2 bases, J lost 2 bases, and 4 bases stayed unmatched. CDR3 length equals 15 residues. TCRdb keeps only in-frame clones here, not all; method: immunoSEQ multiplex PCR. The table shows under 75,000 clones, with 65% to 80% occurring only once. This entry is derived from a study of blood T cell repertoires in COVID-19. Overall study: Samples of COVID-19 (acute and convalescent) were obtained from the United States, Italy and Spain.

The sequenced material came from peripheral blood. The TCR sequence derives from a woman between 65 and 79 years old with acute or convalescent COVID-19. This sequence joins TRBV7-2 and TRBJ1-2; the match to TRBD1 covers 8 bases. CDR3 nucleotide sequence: TGTGCCAGCAGCTTATTACAGGGGGGGAACTATGGCTACACCTTC. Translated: CASSLLQGGNYGYTF.